This is a list of T cell receptor beta chains from one sample in a study of shared clonotypes between healthy human individuals. Assay: immunoSEQ multiplex PCR; the TCRdb copy retains only in-frame clones and omits some. The data hold 1.4 million or so clones, with approximately 98.5% observed a single time. Input material: naive CD4+ T cells sorted from blood. The source of these receptors is a man aged 25 to 40 in good health. CDR3s include the opening cysteine and the closing phenylalanine or tryptophan. A D gene is named only where the DNA matches it firmly. Clone sizes are given selectively: once, few, many, or a class where the clone is expanded.

TRBD2	TRBJ2-3	TRBV5-1	once	CASSKRTSDNTDTQYF	TGCGCCAGCAGCAAAAGGACTAGCGACAACACAGATACGCAGTATTTT
-	TRBJ2-7	TRBV14	-	CASSQGTFSRPSSYEQYF	TGTGCCAGCAGCCAAGGGACTTTTTCCAGGCCGAGCTCCTACGAGCAGTACTTC
-	TRBJ2-1	TRBV7-2	-	CASSPRTVGNEQFF	TGTGCCAGCAGCCCTCGGACAGTGGGTAATGAGCAGTTCTTC
-	TRBJ2-1	TRBV5-4	-	CASSLALSSPEQFF	TGTGCCAGCAGCTTGGCCCTCAGCTCCCCCGAGCAGTTCTTC
-	TRBJ2-1	TRBV30	-	CAWSERYEQFF	TGTGCCTGGAGTGAACGGTATGAGCAGTTCTTC
-	TRBJ2-7	TRBV5-1	-	CASSLVSPAEQYF	TGCGCCAGCAGCTTGGTTAGCCCGGCTGAGCAGTACTTC
-	TRBJ1-3	TRBV9	-	CASSPLSGNTIYF	TGTGCCAGCAGCCCCTTGTCAGGGAACACCATATATTTT
-	TRBJ1-1	TRBV28	-	CASSLSLNTEAFF	TGTGCCAGCAGCCTCTCCCTGAACACTGAAGCTTTCTTT
-	TRBJ2-2	TRBV5-4	-	CASSLARGLDTGELFF	TGTGCCAGCAGCTTGGCGAGGGGCCTGGACACCGGGGAGCTGTTTTTT
-	TRBJ2-7	TRBV18	-	CASSPPSPAYEQYF	TGTGCCAGCTCACCACCTTCCCCAGCCTACGAGCAGTACTTC
-	TRBJ2-1	TRBV18	-	CASSPLAGRTKDNEQFF	TGTGCCAGCTCACCCCTCGCGGGCAGGACAAAGGACAATGAGCAGTTCTTC
-	TRBJ2-7	TRBV18	-	CASSPGANYEQYF	TGTGCCAGCTCACCGGGAGCGAACTACGAGCAGTACTTC
TRBD1	TRBJ2-7	TRBV9	-	CASSVGVQGMNEQYF	TGTGCCAGCAGCGTTGGAGTACAGGGGATGAACGAGCAGTACTTC
TRBD2	TRBJ2-7	TRBV18	-	CASSPPSGRVQYF	TGTGCCAGCTCACCACCTAGCGGGAGGGTGCAGTACTTC
-	TRBJ1-1	TRBV6-1	-	CASSEGPGTRNTEAFF	TGTGCCAGCAGTGAAGGCCCGGGGACGCGGAACACTGAAGCTTTCTTT
-	TRBJ2-7	TRBV28	-	CASSSKAGTSAYEQYF	TGTGCCAGCAGTTCAAAGGCCGGGACTTCAGCCTACGAGCAGTACTTC
TRBD1	TRBJ1-4	TRBV18	-	CASSPTGTGAEKLFF	TGTGCCAGCTCACCTACTGGGACAGGAGCCGAAAAACTGTTTTTT
TRBD2	TRBJ2-1	TRBV7-6	-	CASSRPRAGGRAVTYNEQFF	TGTGCCAGCAGCCGCCCCCGAGCGGGCGGGAGGGCCGTAACCTACAATGAGCAGTTCTTC
-	TRBJ2-3	TRBV5-1	-	CASSPWRTDTQYF	TGCGCCAGCAGCCCTTGGCGCACAGATACGCAGTATTTT
TRBD1	TRBJ2-3	TRBV5-8	-	CASSLGQGRTDTQYF	TGTGCCAGCAGCTTGGGACAGGGCAGGACAGATACGCAGTATTTT
TRBD2	TRBJ2-1	TRBV5-4	-	CASSFSGRVNEQFF	TGTGCCAGCAGCTTTAGCGGGAGGGTAAATGAGCAGTTCTTC
-	TRBJ1-5	TRBV30	-	CAWTLGAYGQPQHF	TGTGCCTGGACCCTAGGGGCATACGGTCAGCCCCAGCATTTT
-	TRBJ2-7	TRBV28	-	CASSLIGGSEQYF	TGTGCCAGCAGTTTAATAGGTGGTAGCGAGCAGTACTTC
TRBD1	TRBJ2-7	TRBV7-9	-	CASSPGTGGSDEQYF	TGTGCCAGCAGCCCGGGGACAGGGGGTTCGGACGAGCAGTACTTC
TRBD2	TRBJ2-1	TRBV11-1	-	CASSLPTSGRAYNEQFF	TGTGCCAGCAGCTTGCCTACTAGCGGGAGGGCCTACAATGAGCAGTTCTTC
TRBD1	TRBJ2-7	TRBV7-3	once	CASSRTGSYEQYF	TGTGCCAGCAGCCGGACAGGGTCCTACGAGCAGTACTTC
-	TRBJ1-1	TRBV2	-	CASSSNTEAFF	TGTGCCAGCTCTAGTAACACTGAAGCTTTCTTT
-	TRBJ1-1	TRBV30	-	CAWERLGTEAFF	TGTGCCTGGGAGAGGTTAGGCACTGAAGCTTTCTTT
TRBD2	TRBJ2-1	TRBV2	-	CASSDTTSGSQNEQFF	TGTGCCAGCAGTGATACGACTAGCGGGAGTCAGAATGAGCAGTTCTTC
-	TRBJ2-7	TRBV6-5	-	CASSYTGSSYEQYF	TGTGCCAGCAGTTATACCGGGAGCTCCTACGAGCAGTACTTC